The present TCR beta chain was sequenced within a study of siplizumab effects on memory and regulatory T cells. Study observations and caveats: A mean of about 62% of mappable alloreactive CD4+ clones were Treg-derived with siplizumab, compared with less than 30% in controls. Memory cells seemed less diverse than naive T cells, which also seemed major contributors to the alloresponse.

On this clone: The antigen is unknown.

Per sample, the assay covered 80,000 to 100,000 TCR templates. Clones were sequenced by immunoSEQ multiplex PCR, and TCRdb holds only the in-frame ones, with some missing. The data show 95,000 to 110,000 clones, with 93% seen just once and approximately 0.6% held by the top ten. The CDR3 loop spans 14 amino acids. Germline loops: CDR1 MNHEY, CDR2 SVGAGI. V lost 2 bases to trimming and J lost 10 bases, with 14 bases between them. The sample comprised Tregs sorted from blood. The rearrangement joins TRBV6-5 to TRBJ1-4; no clear D gene. This sequence was found in a human donor in good health. The DNA for the CDR3 is TGTGCCAGCAGTTACGACTGGGTTTCGGGAAAACTGTTTTTT. It encodes CASSYDWVSGKLFF.